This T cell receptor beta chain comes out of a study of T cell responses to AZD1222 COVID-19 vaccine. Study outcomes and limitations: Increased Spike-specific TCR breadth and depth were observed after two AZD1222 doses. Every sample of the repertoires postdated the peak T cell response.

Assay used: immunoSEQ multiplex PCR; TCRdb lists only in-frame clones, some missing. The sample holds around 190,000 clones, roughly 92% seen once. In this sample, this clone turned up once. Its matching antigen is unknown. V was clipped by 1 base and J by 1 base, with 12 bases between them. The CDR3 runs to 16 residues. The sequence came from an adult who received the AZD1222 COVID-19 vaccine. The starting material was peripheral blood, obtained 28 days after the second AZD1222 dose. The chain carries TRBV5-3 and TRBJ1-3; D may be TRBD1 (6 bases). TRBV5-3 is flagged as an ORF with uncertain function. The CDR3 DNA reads TGTGCCAGAAGCTTGCAGGGGCCATCTTCTGGAAACACCATATATTTT. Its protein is CARSLQGPSSGNTIYF.